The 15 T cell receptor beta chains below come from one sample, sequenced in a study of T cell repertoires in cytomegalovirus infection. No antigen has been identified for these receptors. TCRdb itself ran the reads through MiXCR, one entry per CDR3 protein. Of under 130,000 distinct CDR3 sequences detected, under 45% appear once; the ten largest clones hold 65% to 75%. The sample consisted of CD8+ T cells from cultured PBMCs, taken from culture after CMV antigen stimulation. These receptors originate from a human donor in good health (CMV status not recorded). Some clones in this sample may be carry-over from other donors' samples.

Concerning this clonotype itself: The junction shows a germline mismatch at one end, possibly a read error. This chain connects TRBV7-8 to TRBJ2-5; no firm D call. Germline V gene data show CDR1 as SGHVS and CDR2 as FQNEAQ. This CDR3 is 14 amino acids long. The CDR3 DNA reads TGCGCCGCAACGGCGGATCTTAACCAAGAGACCCAGTACTTC. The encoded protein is CAATADLNQETQYF.

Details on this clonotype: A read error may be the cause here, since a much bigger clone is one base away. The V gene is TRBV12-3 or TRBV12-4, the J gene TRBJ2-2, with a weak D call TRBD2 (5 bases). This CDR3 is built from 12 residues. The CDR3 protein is CASSLGSGKLFF. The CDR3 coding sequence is TGTGCCAGCAGTTTGGGTTCCGGGAAGCTGTTTTTT.

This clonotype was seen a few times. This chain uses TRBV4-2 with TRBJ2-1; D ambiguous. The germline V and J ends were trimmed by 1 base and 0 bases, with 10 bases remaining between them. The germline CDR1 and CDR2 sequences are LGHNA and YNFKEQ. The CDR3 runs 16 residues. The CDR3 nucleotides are TGTGCCAGCAGCCAAGGACCCGTATCCTCCTACAATGAGCAGTTCTTC. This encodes CASSQGPVSSYNEQFF.

CDR3 sequence reads: CASSEADSTNTGELFF. CDR3 DNA: TGTGCCAGCAGTGAAGCGGACTCTACGAACACCGGGGAGCTGTTTTTT. This sequence joins TRBV7-6 and TRBJ2-2; possible D gene TRBD2, 5 bases. Trimming left V 6 bases short and J 0 bases short, with 14 bases between. The CDR3 has 16 amino acids. From germline, CDR1 is SGHVS and CDR2 FNYEAQ. The complete variable domain, with remaining parts taken from reference TRBV7-6 and TRBJ2-2, reads GAGVSQSPRYKVTKRGQDVALRCDPISGHVSLYWYRQALGQGPEFLTYFNYEAQQDKSGLPNDRFSAERPEGSISTLTIQRTEQRDSAMYRCASSEADSTNTGELFFGEGSRLTVL.

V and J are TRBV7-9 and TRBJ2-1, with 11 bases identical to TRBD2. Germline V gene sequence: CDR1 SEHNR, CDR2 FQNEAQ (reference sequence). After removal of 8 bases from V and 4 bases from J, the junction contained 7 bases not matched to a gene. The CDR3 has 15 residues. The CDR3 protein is CASGPLAGVYNEQFF. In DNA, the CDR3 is TGTGCCAGCGGCCCACTAGCGGGAGTTTACAATGAGCAGTTCTTC.

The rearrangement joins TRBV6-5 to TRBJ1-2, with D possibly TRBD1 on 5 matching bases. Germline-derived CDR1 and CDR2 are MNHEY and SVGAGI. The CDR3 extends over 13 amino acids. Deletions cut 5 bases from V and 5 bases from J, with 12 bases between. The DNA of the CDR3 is TGTGCCAGCAGTACCGGGACTCAGTATGGCTACACCTTC. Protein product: CASSTGTQYGYTF.

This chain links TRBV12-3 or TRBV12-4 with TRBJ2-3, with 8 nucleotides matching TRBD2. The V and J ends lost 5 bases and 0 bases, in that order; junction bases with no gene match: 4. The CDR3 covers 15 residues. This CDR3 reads CASSPLAGSTDTQYF. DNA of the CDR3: TGTGCCAGCAGTCCGCTAGCGGGCAGCACAGATACGCAGTATTTT.

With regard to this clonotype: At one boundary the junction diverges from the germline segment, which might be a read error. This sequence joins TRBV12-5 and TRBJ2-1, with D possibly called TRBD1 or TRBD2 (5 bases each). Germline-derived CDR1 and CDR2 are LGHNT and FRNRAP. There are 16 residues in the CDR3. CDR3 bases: TGTGCTAGTGGTTTGGTATCAGGGAGCTCCTACAATGAGCAGTCCTTC. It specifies CASGLVSGSSYNEQSF.

Here the CDR3 reads CASSESPQGPGYTF. DNA for the CDR3: TGCGCCAGCAGTGAGTCCCCACAGGGGCCGGGCTACACCTTC. The chain links TRBV10-2 to TRBJ1-2; 7 bases line up with TRBD1. Unmatched junction bases numbered 6, after V lost 0 bases and J lost 8 bases. Germline V gene sequence: CDR1 WSHSY, CDR2 SAAADI. This CDR3 has 14 amino acids.

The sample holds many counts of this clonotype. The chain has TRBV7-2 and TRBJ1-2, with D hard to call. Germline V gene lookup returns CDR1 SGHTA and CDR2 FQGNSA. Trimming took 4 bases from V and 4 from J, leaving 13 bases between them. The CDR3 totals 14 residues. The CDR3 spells CASSYWSGTYGYTF. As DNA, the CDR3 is TGTGCCAGCAGCTATTGGTCGGGAACCTATGGCTACACCTTC.

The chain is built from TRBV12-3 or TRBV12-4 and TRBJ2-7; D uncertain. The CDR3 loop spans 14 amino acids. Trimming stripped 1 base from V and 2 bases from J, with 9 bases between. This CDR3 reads CASSLVDGTYEQYF. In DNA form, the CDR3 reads TGTGCCAGCAGTTTAGTGGACGGAACCTACGAGCAGTACTTC.

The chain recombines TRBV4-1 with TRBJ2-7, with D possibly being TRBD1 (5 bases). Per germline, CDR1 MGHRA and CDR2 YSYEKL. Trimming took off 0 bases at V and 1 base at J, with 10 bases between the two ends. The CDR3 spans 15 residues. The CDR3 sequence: CASSQDATVSYEQYF. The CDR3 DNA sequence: TGCGCCAGCAGCCAAGATGCGACAGTGTCCTACGAGCAGTACTTC.

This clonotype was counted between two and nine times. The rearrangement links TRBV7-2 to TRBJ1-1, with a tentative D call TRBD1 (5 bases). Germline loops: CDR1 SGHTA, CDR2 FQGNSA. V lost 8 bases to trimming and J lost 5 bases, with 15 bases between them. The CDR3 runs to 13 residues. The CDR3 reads CASGWGVGTEAFF. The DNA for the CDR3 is TGTGCCAGCGGATGGGGCGTGGGGACTGAAGCTTTCTTT.

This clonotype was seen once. The CDR3 loop is CASSLTVVEAFF. The CDR3, as DNA: TGTGCCAGCAGTTTGACCGTAGTTGAAGCTTTCTTT. This chain uses TRBV12-3 or TRBV12-4 with TRBJ1-1; unclear D gene. The CDR3 is 12 residues long. V was shortened by 3 bases and J by 7 bases, with 9 bases between the two germline ends.

The CDR3 DNA follows: TGTGCCAGCAGCTTGGCCCAGGGTTGGTACGAGCAGTACTTC. Amino acids: CASSLAQGWYEQYF. The chain links TRBV5-6 to TRBJ2-7, with a weak D call TRBD1 (5 bases). Germline CDR1 and CDR2: SGHDT and YYEEEE. The CDR3 totals 14 residues. Trimming removed 0 bases from V and 4 bases from J, with 11 bases in between.